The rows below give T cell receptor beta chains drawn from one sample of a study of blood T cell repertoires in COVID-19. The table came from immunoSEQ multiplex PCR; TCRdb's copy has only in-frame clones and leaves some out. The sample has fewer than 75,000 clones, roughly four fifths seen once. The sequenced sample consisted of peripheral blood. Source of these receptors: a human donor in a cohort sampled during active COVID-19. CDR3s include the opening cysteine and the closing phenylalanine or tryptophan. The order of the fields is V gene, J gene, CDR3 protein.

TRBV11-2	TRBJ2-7	CASSVIAGGYEQYF
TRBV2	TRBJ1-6	CASLGQGNSPLHF
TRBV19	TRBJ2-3	CASSYAGQRSTDTQYF
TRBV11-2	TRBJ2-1	CASSLDRRGNEQFF
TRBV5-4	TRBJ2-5	CASSLVRGTQETQYF
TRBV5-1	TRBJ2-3	CASSLLARGTDTQYF
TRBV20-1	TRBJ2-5	CSARAGETQYF
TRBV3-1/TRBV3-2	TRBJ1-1	CASSQDGGSTEAFF
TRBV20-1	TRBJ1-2	CSASLADTNYGYTF
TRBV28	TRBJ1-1	CASSFRTGAMNTEAFF
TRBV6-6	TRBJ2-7	CASSYKGQGSAEQYF
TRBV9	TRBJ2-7	CASSVAGGHEQYF
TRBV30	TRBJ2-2	CAWSLQGQGRSGELFF
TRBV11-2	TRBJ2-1	CASSPRGSYNEQFF
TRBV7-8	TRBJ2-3	CASSFDSADTQYF
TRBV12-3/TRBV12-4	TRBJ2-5	CASTFNQETQYF
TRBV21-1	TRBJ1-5	CASSKVLVWPQHF
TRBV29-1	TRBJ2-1	CSVRLNEQFF
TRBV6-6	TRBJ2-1	CASSYDPRTVYNEQFF
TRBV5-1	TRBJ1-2	CASSLARGSYGYTF
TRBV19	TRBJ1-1	CASSLGQNTEAFF
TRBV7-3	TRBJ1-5	CASSLTGDSNQPQHF
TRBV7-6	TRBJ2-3	CASSRLAGHSTDTQYF
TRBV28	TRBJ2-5	CASSFGTGYQETQYF
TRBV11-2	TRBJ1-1	CASSLSPGFTEAFF
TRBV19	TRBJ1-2	CASSRDRLNANYGYTF
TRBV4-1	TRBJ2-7	CASSLAGLAGSSYEQYF
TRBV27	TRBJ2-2	CASSPGHKNTGELFF
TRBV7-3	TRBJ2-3	CASSLGGATDTQYF
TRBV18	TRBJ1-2	CASSRGGSFGGYTF
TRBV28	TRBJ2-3	CASRYSSGGAGTDTQYF
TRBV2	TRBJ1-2	CASRPRGRSYGYTF
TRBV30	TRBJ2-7	CAWSTDRGSTYEQYF
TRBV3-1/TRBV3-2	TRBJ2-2	CASSQNTNTGELFF
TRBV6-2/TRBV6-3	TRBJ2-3	CASSSYRTSGGPSTDTQYF
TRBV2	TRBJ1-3	CASSEASRGISGNTIYF
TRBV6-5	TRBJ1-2	CASSYSKLQGSGYTF
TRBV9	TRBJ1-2	CASSVVGGLEYGYTF
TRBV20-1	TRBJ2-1	CSASARGGFSEQFF
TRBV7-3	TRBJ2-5	CASSLSGPKETQYF
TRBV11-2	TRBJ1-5	CASGGGSNQPQHF
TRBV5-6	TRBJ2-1	CASSLRQVPYNKQFF
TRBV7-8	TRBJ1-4	CASSLDLGWDEKLFF
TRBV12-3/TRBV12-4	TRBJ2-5	CASSDGQETQYF